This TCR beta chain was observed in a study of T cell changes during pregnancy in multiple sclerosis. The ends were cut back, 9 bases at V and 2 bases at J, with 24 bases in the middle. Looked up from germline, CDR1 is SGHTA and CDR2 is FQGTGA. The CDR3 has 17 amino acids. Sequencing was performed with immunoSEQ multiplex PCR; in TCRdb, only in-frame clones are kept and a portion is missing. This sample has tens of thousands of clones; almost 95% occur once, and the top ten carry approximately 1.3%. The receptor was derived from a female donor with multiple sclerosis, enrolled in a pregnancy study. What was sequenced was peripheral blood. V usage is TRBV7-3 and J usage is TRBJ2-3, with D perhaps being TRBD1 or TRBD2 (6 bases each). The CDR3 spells CASNPSGARGNTDTQYF. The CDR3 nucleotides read TGTGCCAGTAATCCCTCGGGGGCTCGGGGAAACACAGATACGCAGTATTTT.